A selection of T cell receptor beta chains follows, all from one sample in a study of cytomegalovirus exposure and HLA in healthy donors. Sequencing used immunoSEQ multiplex PCR; TCRdb keeps in-frame clones, though not all of them. This sample has about 150,000 clones, with about 85% found just once. Source material: PBMCs. All receptors come from a man aged 30 to 45 in good health and CMV-seropositive. CDR3s include the opening cysteine and the closing phenylalanine or tryptophan. Each record gives: V gene, clone size, D gene, J gene, CDR3 protein, CDR3 DNA. A D gene is named only where the DNA matches it firmly. Part of the rows lack a size; the others show once, few, many or a class for expanded clones.

TRBV7-9	NA	NA	TRBJ1-1	CASTLPRGEAFF	TGTGCCAGCACCCTTCCCCGAGGAGAAGCTTTCTTT
TRBV2	NA	TRBD2	TRBJ2-1	CASRTPWGGRPEQFF	TGTGCCAGCAGGACCCCTTGGGGCGGGAGGCCTGAGCAGTTCTTC
TRBV29-1	NA	TRBD2	TRBJ2-1	CSVPGTSGSAGSYNEQFF	TGCAGCGTTCCCGGGACTAGCGGGAGTGCGGGCTCCTACAATGAGCAGTTCTTC
TRBV19	NA	TRBD1	TRBJ2-5	CASRGTGAQAVETQYF	TGTGCCAGTAGGGGGACAGGGGCTCAAGCTGTAGAGACCCAGTACTTC
TRBV27	NA	TRBD1	TRBJ2-5	CASVGTGAKETQYF	TGTGCCAGCGTCGGGACAGGGGCTAAAGAGACCCAGTACTTC
TRBV4-3	NA	TRBD2	TRBJ2-1	CASSQDWKRELQNEQFF	TGCGCCAGCAGCCAAGATTGGAAGCGGGAGCTACAGAATGAGCAGTTCTTC
TRBV18	NA	TRBD2	TRBJ2-5	CASSRLALGETQYF	TGTGCCAGCTCTAGACTAGCGTTAGGAGAGACCCAGTACTTC
TRBV29-1	NA	NA	TRBJ2-1	CSVENAASAYNEQFF	TGCAGCGTTGAAAACGCGGCTAGCGCCTACAATGAGCAGTTCTTC
TRBV19	once	TRBD2	TRBJ2-1	CASSIGSGRVDEQFF	TGTGCCAGTAGTATAGGTAGCGGGAGGGTAGATGAGCAGTTCTTC
TRBV6-5	NA	NA	TRBJ2-4	CASRQNRLGNIQYF	TGTGCCAGCAGACAAAACAGGTTGGGAAACATTCAGTACTTC
TRBV11-2	NA	TRBD2	TRBJ2-1	CASSPGTRIDEQFF	TGTGCCAGCAGCCCCGGGACTAGGATCGATGAGCAGTTCTTC
TRBV7-9	NA	NA	TRBJ2-1	CASSLGPGGINEQFF	TGTGCCAGCAGCTTAGGTCCGGGCGGGATAAATGAGCAGTTCTTC
TRBV6-5	NA	TRBD1	TRBJ2-2	CASSYRDRGRGGELFF	TGTGCCAGCAGTTACCGGGACAGGGGAAGGGGCGGGGAGCTGTTTTTT
TRBV5-4	once	TRBD1	TRBJ1-2	CASSLGVGGGNNGYTF	TGTGCCAGCAGCTTGGGTGTCGGAGGGGGCAACAATGGCTACACCTTC
TRBV7-2	few	NA	TRBJ2-5	CASSLWATQYF	TGTGCCAGCAGCTTATGGGCGACCCAGTACTTC
TRBV18	NA	NA	TRBJ2-4	CASSPPGRTIKNIQYF	TGTGCCAGCTCACCACCGGGGCGCACAATCAAAAACATTCAGTACTTC
TRBV19	NA	NA	TRBJ1-1	CASSIMRGNTEAFF	TGTGCCAGTAGTATAATGAGAGGGAACACTGAAGCTTTCTTT
TRBV11-3	NA	NA	TRBJ1-1	CASSLTENTEAFF	TGTGCCAGCAGCCTAACAGAGAACACTGAAGCTTTCTTT
TRBV5-8	NA	NA	TRBJ1-5	CASSFTGYNQPQHF	TGTGCCAGCAGCTTCACAGGGTACAATCAGCCCCAGCATTTT
TRBV6-6	NA	NA	TRBJ1-3	CASSYSEGGNTIYF	TGTGCCAGCAGTTACTCGGAGGGTGGAAACACCATATATTTT
TRBV28	NA	TRBD1	TRBJ1-3	CASISDRGRGNTIYF	TGTGCCAGCATCTCGGACAGGGGGCGAGGAAACACCATATATTTT
TRBV6-6	NA	NA	TRBJ1-5	CASSPGWGEDNQPQHF	TGTGCCAGCAGCCCGGGTTGGGGGGAGGACAATCAGCCCCAGCATTTT
TRBV27	NA	TRBD1	TRBJ2-2	CASSRPGTGFLAGELFF	TGTGCCAGCAGTCGTCCCGGGACAGGGTTTTTGGCCGGGGAGCTGTTTTTT
TRBV7-2	NA	TRBD1	TRBJ2-2	CASSLTRTGAGELFF	TGTGCCAGCAGCTTAACCCGGACAGGGGCCGGGGAGCTGTTTTTT
TRBV7-2	NA	NA	TRBJ2-3	CASSSRSLSTDTQYF	TGTGCCAGCAGCTCTCGGTCCCTTAGCACAGATACGCAGTATTTT
TRBV7-8	NA	NA	TRBJ1-2	CASSLYDPRRGYTF	TGTGCCAGCAGCTTATACGACCCCAGGAGGGGCTACACCTTC
TRBV11-2	once	NA	TRBJ1-2	CASSPGIEYSYTF	TGTGCCAGCAGCCCCGGTATTGAATATAGCTACACCTTC
TRBV5-6	NA	TRBD2	TRBJ2-1	CASSLDGRAYNEQFF	TGTGCCAGCAGCTTGGACGGGAGGGCCTACAATGAGCAGTTCTTC
TRBV19	NA	NA	TRBJ2-7	CASSTGDSYEQYF	TGTGCCAGTAGTACCGGGGACTCCTACGAGCAGTACTTC
TRBV19	NA	TRBD2	TRBJ2-1	CASSTTAGGSYNEQFF	TGTGCCAGTAGTACGACCGCGGGAGGATCCTACAATGAGCAGTTCTTC
TRBV2	NA	NA	TRBJ2-7	CASSEATGVAYEQYF	TGTGCCAGCAGTGAAGCGACGGGAGTTGCCTACGAGCAGTACTTC
TRBV27	NA	TRBD2	TRBJ2-1	CASSLSLASGLFGEQFF	TGTGCCAGCAGTTTATCGTTGGCTAGCGGGTTGTTTGGTGAGCAGTTCTTC
TRBV20-1	NA	NA	TRBJ1-1	CSARVRQGAFF	TGCAGTGCTAGAGTCAGGCAGGGGGCTTTCTTT
TRBV4-1	NA	TRBD2	TRBJ2-2	CASSQGGEGPTGELFF	TGCGCCAGCAGCCAAGGGGGGGAGGGCCCCACCGGGGAGCTGTTTTTT
TRBV21-1	NA	NA	TRBJ1-5	CASSKVVYRVSNQPQHF	TGTGCCAGCAGCAAAGTAGTGTACAGGGTTAGCAATCAGCCCCAGCATTTT
TRBV21-1	once	NA	TRBJ2-5	CADVPSARETQYF	TGTGCCGACGTCCCTAGCGCCCGAGAGACCCAGTACTTC
TRBV9	NA	TRBD2	TRBJ2-7	CASSVGPSGSNYEQYF	TGTGCCAGCAGCGTAGGGCCTAGCGGGAGTAACTACGAGCAGTACTTC
TRBV10-3	NA	NA	TRBJ2-3	CAIMAATDTQYF	TGTGCCATCATGGCAGCGACAGATACGCAGTATTTT
TRBV5-4	NA	TRBD2	TRBJ2-1	CASSSGLAGEYNEQFF	TGTGCCAGCAGTTCCGGACTAGCGGGAGAATACAATGAGCAGTTCTTC
TRBV6-5	once	TRBD1	TRBJ2-2	CASSSGTGEFGELFF	TGTGCCAGCAGCTCCGGGACAGGGGAGTTCGGGGAGCTGTTTTTT
TRBV10-3	NA	NA	TRBJ2-3	CAISRQVEEDTQYF	TGTGCCATCAGTCGACAGGTGGAAGAAGATACGCAGTATTTT
TRBV5-8	NA	TRBD1	TRBJ1-5	CASSPRTGEGQPQHF	TGTGCCAGCAGCCCGCGGACAGGGGAGGGTCAGCCCCAGCATTTT
TRBV4-3	few	NA	TRBJ1-1	CASSQGTRQHSFNTEAFF	TGCGCCAGCAGCCAAGGAACCCGTCAACACAGTTTTAACACTGAAGCTTTCTTT
TRBV19	few	NA	TRBJ2-5	CASSIRGRQETQYF	TGTGCCAGTAGTATTAGAGGCCGCCAAGAGACCCAGTACTTC
TRBV9	NA	NA	TRBJ2-1	CASSPAGSVSYNEQFF	TGTGCCAGCAGCCCCGCAGGTAGCGTCTCCTACAATGAGCAGTTCTTC
TRBV19	NA	NA	TRBJ1-1	CASISLSRGNTEAFF	TGTGCCAGTATCTCCCTCTCACGAGGGAACACTGAAGCTTTCTTT
TRBV18	NA	TRBD2	TRBJ2-1	CASSLLAGAYNEQFF	TGTGCCAGCTCACTACTAGCGGGAGCCTACAATGAGCAGTTCTTC
TRBV7-6	NA	NA	TRBJ2-2	CASSRGGELFF	TGTGCCAGTTCCCGCGGCGGGGAGCTGTTTTTT
TRBV21-1	NA	NA	TRBJ2-3	CASSKEGELTSGEGGRADTQYF	TGTGCCAGCAGCAAAGAAGGCGAACTTACCTCCGGTGAGGGAGGACGTGCAGATACGCAGTATTTT
TRBV2	NA	NA	TRBJ1-5	CASSDRGWGQPQHF	TGTGCCAGCAGTGATCGGGGGTGGGGCCAGCCCCAGCATTTT
TRBV19	NA	NA	TRBJ2-2	CASSKGAGELFF	TGTGCCAGTAGTAAAGGGGCCGGGGAGCTGTTTTTT
TRBV5-1	few	TRBD1	TRBJ1-1	CASRSTGTNTEAFF	TGCGCCAGCAGGTCGACAGGGACGAACACTGAAGCTTTCTTT
TRBV27	NA	TRBD2	TRBJ2-3	CASSFSGRGTDTQYF	TGTGCCAGCAGTTTCTCTGGGAGGGGCACAGATACGCAGTATTTT
TRBV6-5	NA	NA	TRBJ2-7	CASSYSGPRGGEQYF	TGTGCCAGCAGTTACTCGGGCCCCCGGGGAGGAGAGCAGTACTTC
TRBV27	NA	NA	TRBJ2-1	CASSLVRTTYNEQFF	TGTGCCAGCAGTTTAGTCAGAACGACCTACAATGAGCAGTTCTTC